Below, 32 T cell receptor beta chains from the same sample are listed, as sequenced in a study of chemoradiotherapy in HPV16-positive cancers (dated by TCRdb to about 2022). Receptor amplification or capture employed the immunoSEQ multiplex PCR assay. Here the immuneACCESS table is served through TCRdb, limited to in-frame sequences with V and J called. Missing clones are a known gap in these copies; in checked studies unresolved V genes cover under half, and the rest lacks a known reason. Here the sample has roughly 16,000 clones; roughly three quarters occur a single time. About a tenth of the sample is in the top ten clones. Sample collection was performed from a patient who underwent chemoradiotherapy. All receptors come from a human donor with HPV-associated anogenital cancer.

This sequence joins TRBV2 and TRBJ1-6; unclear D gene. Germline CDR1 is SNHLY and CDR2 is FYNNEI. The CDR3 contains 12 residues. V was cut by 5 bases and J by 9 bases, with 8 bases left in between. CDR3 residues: CASSTQTSPLHF. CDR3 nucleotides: TGTGCCAGCAGTACGCAGACTTCACCCCTCCACTTT.

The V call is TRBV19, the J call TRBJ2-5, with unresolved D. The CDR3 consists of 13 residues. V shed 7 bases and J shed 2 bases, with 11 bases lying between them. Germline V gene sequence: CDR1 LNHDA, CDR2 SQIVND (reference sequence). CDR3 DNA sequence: TGTGCCAGTAATTCGGGCCGACAAGAGACCCAGTACTTC. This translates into CASNSGRQETQYF.

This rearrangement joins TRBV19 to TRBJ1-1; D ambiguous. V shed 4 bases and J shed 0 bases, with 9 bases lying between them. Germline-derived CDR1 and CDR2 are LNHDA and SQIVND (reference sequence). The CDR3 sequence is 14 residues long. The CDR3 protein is CASSKVSMNTEAFF. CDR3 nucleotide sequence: TGTGCCAGTAGTAAGGTATCCATGAACACTGAAGCTTTCTTT. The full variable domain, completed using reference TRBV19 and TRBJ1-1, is DGGITQSPKYLFRKEGQNVTLSCEQNLNHDAMYWYRQDPGQGLRLIYYSQIVNDFQKGDIAEGYSVSREKKESFPLTVTSAQKNPTAFYLCASSKVSMNTEAFFGQGTRLTVV.

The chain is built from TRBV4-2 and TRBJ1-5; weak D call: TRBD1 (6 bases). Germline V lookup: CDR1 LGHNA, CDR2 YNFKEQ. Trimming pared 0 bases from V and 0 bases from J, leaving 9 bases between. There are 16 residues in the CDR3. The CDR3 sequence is CASSQDRTDSNQPQHF. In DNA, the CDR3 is TGTGCCAGCAGCCAAGACCGGACAGATAGCAATCAGCCCCAGCATTTT.

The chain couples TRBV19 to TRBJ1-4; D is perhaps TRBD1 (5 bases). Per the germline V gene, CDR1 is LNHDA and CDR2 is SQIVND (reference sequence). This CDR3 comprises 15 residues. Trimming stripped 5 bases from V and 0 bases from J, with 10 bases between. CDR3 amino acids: CASSPRAATNEKLFF. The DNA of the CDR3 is TGTGCCAGTAGTCCCAGGGCTGCAACTAATGAAAAACTGTTTTTT.

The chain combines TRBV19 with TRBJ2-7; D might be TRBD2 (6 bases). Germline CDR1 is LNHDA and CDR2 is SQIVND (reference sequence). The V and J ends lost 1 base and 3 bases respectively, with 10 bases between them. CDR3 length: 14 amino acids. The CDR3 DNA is TGTGCCAGTAGTATAGGGGGGGAACGCTACGAGCAGTACTTC. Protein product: CASSIGGERYEQYF.

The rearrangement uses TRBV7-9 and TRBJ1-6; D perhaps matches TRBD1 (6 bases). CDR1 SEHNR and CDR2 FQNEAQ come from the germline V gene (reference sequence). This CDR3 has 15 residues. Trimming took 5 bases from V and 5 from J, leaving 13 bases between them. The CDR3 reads CASSGITGNNSPLHF. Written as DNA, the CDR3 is TGTGCCAGCAGCGGCATAACAGGGAATAATTCACCCCTCCACTTT.

In DNA form, the CDR3 reads TGTGCCAGCAGCCCGACTAGCGGGGGATACAATGAGCAGTTCTTC. Amino acids: CASSPTSGGYNEQFF. This chain joins TRBV6-5 and TRBJ2-1; TRBD2 matches at 12 bases. With 6 bases clipped from V and 4 bases from J, the junction kept 4 bases outside the gene matches. Germline values: CDR1 MNHEY, CDR2 SVGAGI. This CDR3 is 15 amino acids long.

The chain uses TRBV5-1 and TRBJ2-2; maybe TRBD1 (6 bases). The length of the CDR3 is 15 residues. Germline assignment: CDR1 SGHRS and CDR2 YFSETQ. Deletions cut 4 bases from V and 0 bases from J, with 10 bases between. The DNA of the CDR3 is TGCGCCAGCAGCCCACAGGGATCGAACACCGGGGAGCTGTTTTTT. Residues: CASSPQGSNTGELFF.

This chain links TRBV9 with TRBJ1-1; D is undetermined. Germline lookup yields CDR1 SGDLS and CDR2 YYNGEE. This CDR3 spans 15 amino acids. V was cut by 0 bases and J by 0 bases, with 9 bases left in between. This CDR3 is CASSVGGTVNTEAFF. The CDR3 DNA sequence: TGTGCCAGCAGCGTAGGGGGAACCGTGAACACTGAAGCTTTCTTT.

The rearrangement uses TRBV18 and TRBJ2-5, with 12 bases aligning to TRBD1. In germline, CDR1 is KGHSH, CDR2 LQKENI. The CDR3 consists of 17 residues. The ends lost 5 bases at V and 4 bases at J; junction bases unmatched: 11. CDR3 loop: CASSASRGQGAGETQYF. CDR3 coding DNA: TGTGCCAGCTCAGCCTCACGGGGACAGGGGGCAGGAGAGACCCAGTACTTC.

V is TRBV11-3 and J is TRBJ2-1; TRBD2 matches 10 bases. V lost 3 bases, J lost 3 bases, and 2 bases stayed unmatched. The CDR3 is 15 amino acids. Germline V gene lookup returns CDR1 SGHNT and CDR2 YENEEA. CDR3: CASSFSGGHYNEQFF. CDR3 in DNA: TGTGCCAGCAGCTTTAGCGGGGGGCACTACAATGAGCAGTTCTTC.

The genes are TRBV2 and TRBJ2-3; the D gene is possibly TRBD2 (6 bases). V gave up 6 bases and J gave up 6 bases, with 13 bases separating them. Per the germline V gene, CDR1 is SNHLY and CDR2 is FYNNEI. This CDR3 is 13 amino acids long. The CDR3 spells CASRTGVVDTQYF. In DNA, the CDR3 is TGTGCCAGCAGGACGGGGGTTGTCGATACGCAGTATTTT. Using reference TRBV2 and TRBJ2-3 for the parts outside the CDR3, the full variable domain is EPEVTQTPSHQVTQMGQEVILRCVPISNHLYFYWYRQILGQKVEFLVSFYNNEISEKSEIFDDQFSVERPDGSNFTLKIRSTKLEDSAMYFCASRTGVVDTQYFGPGTRLTVL.

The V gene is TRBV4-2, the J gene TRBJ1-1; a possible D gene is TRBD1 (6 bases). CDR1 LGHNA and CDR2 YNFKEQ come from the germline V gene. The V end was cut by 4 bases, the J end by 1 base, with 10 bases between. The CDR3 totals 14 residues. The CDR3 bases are TGTGCCAGCAGCCGCGTACAGGGGAACACTGAAGCTTTCTTT. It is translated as CASSRVQGNTEAFF.

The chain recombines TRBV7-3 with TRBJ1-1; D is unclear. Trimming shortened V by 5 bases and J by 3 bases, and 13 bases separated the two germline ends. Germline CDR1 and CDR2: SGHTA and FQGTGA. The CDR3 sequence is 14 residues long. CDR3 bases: TGTGCCAGCAGCCACCGGGGAGCCGACACTGAAGCTTTCTTT. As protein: CASSHRGADTEAFF.

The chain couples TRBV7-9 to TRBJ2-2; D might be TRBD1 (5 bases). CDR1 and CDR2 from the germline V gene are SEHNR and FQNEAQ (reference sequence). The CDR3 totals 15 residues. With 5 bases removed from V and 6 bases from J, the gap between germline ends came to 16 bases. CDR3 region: CASSPLTDHPGELFF. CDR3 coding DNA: TGTGCCAGCAGCCCGTTGACAGACCACCCCGGGGAGCTGTTTTTT.

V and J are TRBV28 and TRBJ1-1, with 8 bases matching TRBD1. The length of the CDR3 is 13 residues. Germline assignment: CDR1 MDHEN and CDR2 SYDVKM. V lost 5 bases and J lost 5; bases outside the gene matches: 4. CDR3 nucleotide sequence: TGTGCCAGCAGTCTCGACAGGGGTACTGAAGCTTTCTTT. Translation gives CASSLDRGTEAFF.

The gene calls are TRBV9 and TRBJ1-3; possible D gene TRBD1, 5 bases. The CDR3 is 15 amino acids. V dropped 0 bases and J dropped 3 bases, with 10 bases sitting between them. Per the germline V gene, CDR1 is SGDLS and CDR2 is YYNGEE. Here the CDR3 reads CASSVADTDGNTIYF. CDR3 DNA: TGTGCCAGCAGCGTAGCGGACACAGATGGAAACACCATATATTTT. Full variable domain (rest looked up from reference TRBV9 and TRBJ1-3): DSGVTQTPKHLITATGQRVTLRCSPRSGDLSVYWYQQSLDQGLQFLIQYYNGEERAKGNILERFSAQQFPDLHSELNLSSLELGDSALYFCASSVADTDGNTIYFGEGSWLTVV.

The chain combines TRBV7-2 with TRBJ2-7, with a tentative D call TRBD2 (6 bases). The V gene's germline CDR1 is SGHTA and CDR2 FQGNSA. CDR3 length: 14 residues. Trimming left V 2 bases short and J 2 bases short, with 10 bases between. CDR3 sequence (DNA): TGTGCCAGCAGCTTACAGCGGGCCCCCTACGAGCAGTACTTC. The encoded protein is CASSLQRAPYEQYF.

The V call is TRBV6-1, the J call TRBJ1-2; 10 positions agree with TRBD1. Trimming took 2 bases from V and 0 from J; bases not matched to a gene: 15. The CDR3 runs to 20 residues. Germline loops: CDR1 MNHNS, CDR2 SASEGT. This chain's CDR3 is CASSEFSSGQGLWSNYGYTF. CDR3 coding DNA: TGTGCCAGCAGTGAATTCTCATCGGGACAGGGGTTGTGGTCTAACTATGGCTACACCTTC.

The CDR3 DNA is TGTGCCATCAGTGACCGGGACAGGGGGTCGTACGAGCAGTACTTC. Its protein is CAISDRDRGSYEQYF. The chain joins TRBV10-3 to TRBJ2-7, with 11 nucleotides matching TRBD1. The CDR3 loop spans 15 amino acids. Trimming at V came to 3 bases and at J to 4 bases, leaving 5 bases not matched to a gene. Looked up from germline, CDR1 is ENHRY and CDR2 is SYGVKD.

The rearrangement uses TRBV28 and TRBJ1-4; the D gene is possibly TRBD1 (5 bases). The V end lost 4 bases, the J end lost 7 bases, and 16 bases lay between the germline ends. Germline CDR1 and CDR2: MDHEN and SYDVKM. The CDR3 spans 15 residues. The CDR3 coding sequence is TGTGCCAGCAGTTCCTCACAAGGGGCAGCTGAAAAACTGTTTTTT. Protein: CASSSSQGAAEKLFF.

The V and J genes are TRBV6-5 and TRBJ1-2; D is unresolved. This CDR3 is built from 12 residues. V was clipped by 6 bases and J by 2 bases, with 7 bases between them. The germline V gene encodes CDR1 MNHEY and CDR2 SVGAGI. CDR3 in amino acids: CASSNQNYGYTF. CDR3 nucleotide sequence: TGTGCCAGCAGCAACCAGAACTATGGCTACACCTTC.

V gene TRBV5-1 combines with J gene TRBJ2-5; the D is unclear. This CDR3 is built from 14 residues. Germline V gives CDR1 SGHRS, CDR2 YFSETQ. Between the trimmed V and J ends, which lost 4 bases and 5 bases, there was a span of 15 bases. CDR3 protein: CASSTQGLSETQYF. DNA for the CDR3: TGCGCCAGCAGCACCCAAGGGCTTTCCGAGACCCAGTACTTC.

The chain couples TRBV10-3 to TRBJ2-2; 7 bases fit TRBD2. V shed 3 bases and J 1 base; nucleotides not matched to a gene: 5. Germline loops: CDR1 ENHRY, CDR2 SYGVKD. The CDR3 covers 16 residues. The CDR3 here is CAISDTRTRNTGELFF. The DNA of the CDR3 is TGTGCCATCAGTGACACCCGGACTAGGAACACCGGGGAGCTGTTTTTT.

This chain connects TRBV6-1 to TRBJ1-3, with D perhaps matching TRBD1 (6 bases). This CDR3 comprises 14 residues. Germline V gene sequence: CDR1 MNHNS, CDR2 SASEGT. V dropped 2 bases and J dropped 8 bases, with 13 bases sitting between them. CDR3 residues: CASSEMQGMYTIYF. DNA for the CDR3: TGTGCCAGCAGTGAAATGCAGGGGATGTACACCATATATTTT.

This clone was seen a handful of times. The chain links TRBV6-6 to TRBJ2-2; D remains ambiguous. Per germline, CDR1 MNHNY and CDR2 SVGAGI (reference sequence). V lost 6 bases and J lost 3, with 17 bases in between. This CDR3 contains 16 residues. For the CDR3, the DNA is TGTGCCAGCAGCCCTCTAGGGTTCGCGGACACCGGGGAGCTGTTTTTT. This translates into CASSPLGFADTGELFF.

The CDR3 DNA is TGTGCCAGCAGTTTGAAAGGACGGGGCTATGGCTACACCTTC. This codes for CASSLKGRGYGYTF. The chain is built from TRBV28 and TRBJ1-2, with D unresolved. V gave up 3 bases and J gave up 4 bases, with 12 bases separating them. The CDR3 is made up of 14 amino acids. CDR1 and CDR2 (germline): MDHEN, SYDVKM.

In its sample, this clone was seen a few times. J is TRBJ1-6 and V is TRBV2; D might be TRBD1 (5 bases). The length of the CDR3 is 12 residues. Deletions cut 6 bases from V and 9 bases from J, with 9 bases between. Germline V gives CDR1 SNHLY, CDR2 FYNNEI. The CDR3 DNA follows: TGTGCCAGCAGGGGGACGGGTTCACCCCTCCACTTT. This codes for CASRGTGSPLHF.

The CDR3 DNA reads as TGTGCCAGCAGCTTGGCAGGCGCCCTTAATTCACCCCTCCACTTT. Its protein is CASSLAGALNSPLHF. The chain recombines TRBV5-5 with TRBJ1-6; D ambiguous. This CDR3 is 15 amino acids long. V lost 0 bases to trimming and J lost 6 bases, with 10 bases between them. CDR1 and CDR2 (germline): SGHKS, YYEKEE (reference sequence).

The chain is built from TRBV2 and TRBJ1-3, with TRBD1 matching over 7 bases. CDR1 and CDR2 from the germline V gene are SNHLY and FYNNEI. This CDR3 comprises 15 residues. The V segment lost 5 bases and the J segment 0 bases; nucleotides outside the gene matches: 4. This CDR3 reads CASSSTGRSGNTIYF. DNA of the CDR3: TGTGCCAGCAGTTCGACAGGGCGCTCTGGAAACACCATATATTTT.

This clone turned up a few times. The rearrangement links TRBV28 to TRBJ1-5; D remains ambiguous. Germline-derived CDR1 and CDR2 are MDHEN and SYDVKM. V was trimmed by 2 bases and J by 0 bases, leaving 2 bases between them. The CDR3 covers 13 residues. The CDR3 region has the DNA TGTGCCAGCAGTTTAGTTAGCAATCAGCCCCAGCATTTT. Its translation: CASSLVSNQPQHF.